These 20 T cell receptor beta chains came from one sample sequenced in a study of blood T cell repertoires in COVID-19. Method: immunoSEQ multiplex PCR; TCRdb's copy keeps in-frame clones and lacks some. The data contain about 150,000 clones, around 89% of them seen just once; the ten biggest clones take up 2.5% to 3%. Sequenced: peripheral blood. The receptors come from a man aged 55 to 70 with active or convalescent COVID-19.

The V gene is TRBV24-1, the J gene TRBJ2-1, with D tentatively TRBD1 (6 bases). The germline gives CDR1 KGHDR, CDR2 SFDVKD. The CDR3 has 14 amino acids. Trimming cost V 4 bases and J 3 bases, with 9 bases left between them. CDR3 in amino acids: CATSDRDIYNEQFF. The CDR3 coding sequence is TGTGCCACCAGTGACAGGGACATCTACAATGAGCAGTTCTTC.

V is TRBV29-1 and J is TRBJ2-7; TRBD1 agrees at 8 bases. The CDR3 is made up of 15 amino acids. The V segment lost 5 bases and the J segment 0 bases; nucleotides outside the gene matches: 9. Germline CDR1 and CDR2: SQVTM and ANQGSEA. The CDR3 sequence is CSVWATGQVSYEQYF. The CDR3 nucleotides read TGCAGCGTTTGGGCGACGGGACAGGTCTCCTACGAGCAGTACTTC.

V and J are TRBV15 and TRBJ1-2; no reliable D call. V was shortened by 0 bases and J by 4 bases, with 15 bases between the two germline ends. CDR1 LNHNV and CDR2 YYDKDF come from the germline V gene (reference sequence). The CDR3 consists of 16 residues. The CDR3 loop is CATSRDLAGLSYGYTF. Here the CDR3 DNA reads TGTGCCACCAGCAGAGATCTCGCAGGCCTAAGCTATGGCTACACCTTC.

This chain links TRBV4-1 with TRBJ2-7, with 15 bases fitting TRBD2. CDR3 size: 21 residues. Germline V gives CDR1 MGHRA, CDR2 YSYEKL. J was trimmed by 2 bases and V by 0 bases; bases with no gene match: 14. DNA of the CDR3: TGCGCCAGCAGCCAAGAAGAGTTAGGGACTAGCGGGAGGTCTGGGACCTACGAGCAGTACTTC. Encoded protein: CASSQEELGTSGRSGTYEQYF.

The chain links TRBV3-1 (or the pseudogene TRBV3-2) to TRBJ2-3; D is unclear. CDR1 LGHDT and CDR2 YNNKEL come from the germline V gene (reference sequence). This CDR3 spans 14 amino acids. Trimming removed 2 bases at V and 3 bases at J, with 9 bases between. This chain's CDR3 is CASSQLGGTDTQYF. CDR3 bases: TGTGCCAGCAGCCAACTAGGTGGGACAGATACGCAGTATTTT.

The chain has TRBV6-6 and TRBJ1-3; possible D gene TRBD1, 6 bases. The CDR3 totals 14 residues. V shed 5 bases and J shed 4 bases, with 12 bases lying between them. Germline V gene data show CDR1 as MNHNY and CDR2 as SVGAGI (reference sequence). The CDR3 protein is CASSIPGQGNTIYF. In nucleotides, the CDR3 is TGTGCCAGCAGTATCCCAGGACAGGGAAACACCATATATTTT.

About this clone itself: Distinct nucleotide sequences in the sample also encode this CDR3. The chain recombines TRBV28 with TRBJ1-1, with D unresolved. Deletions cut 4 bases from V and 0 bases from J, with 12 bases between. The germline gives CDR1 MDHEN, CDR2 SYDVKM. The CDR3 is 15 amino acids. The CDR3 protein is CASSSPGGMNTEAFF. The CDR3 bases are TGTGCCAGCAGTTCACCAGGAGGCATGAACACTGAAGCTTTCTTT.

This chain joins TRBV19 and TRBJ1-1, with TRBD1 as a possible D gene (6 bases). V dropped 6 bases and J dropped 5 bases, with 16 bases sitting between them. The CDR3 covers 14 residues. Germline CDR1 and CDR2: LNHDA and SQIVND (reference sequence). The CDR3 loop reads CASSQTGRMTEAFF. In nucleotides, the CDR3 is TGTGCCAGTAGCCAGACAGGACGGATGACTGAAGCTTTCTTT.

The CDR3 loop reads CASSYAPGDSGNTIYF. For the CDR3, the DNA is TGTGCCAGCAGTTACGCGCCGGGGGACTCTGGAAACACCATATATTTT. The rearrangement uses TRBV6-2 or TRBV6-3 and TRBJ1-3; D is possibly TRBD1 (5 bases). The V end was cut by 2 bases, the J end by 0 bases, with 11 bases between. The germline V gene encodes CDR1 MNHEY and CDR2 SVGEGT. The CDR3 is 16 residues long.

V usage is TRBV30 and J usage is TRBJ1-5, with 11 nucleotides matching TRBD1. V lost 5 bases and J lost 2; bases outside the gene matches: 8. In germline, CDR1 is GTSNPN, CDR2 SVGIG (reference sequence). The CDR3 loop spans 16 amino acids. DNA for the CDR3: TGTGCCTGGGGAGGACAGGGGGCATTTGGCAATCAGCCCCAGCATTTT. This translates into CAWGGQGAFGNQPQHF.

The chain joins TRBV7-9 to TRBJ2-7; D unresolved. The CDR3 extends over 12 amino acids. Germline CDR1 reads SEHNR; CDR2 reads FQNEAQ (reference sequence). Trimming removed 5 bases from V and 3 bases from J, with 8 bases in between. In nucleotides, the CDR3 is TGTGCCAGCAGCGGCAGACACTACGAGCAGTACTTC. This gives the protein CASSGRHYEQYF.

The gene calls are TRBV7-8 and TRBJ1-2; 7 bases line up with TRBD1. Germline V lookup: CDR1 SGHVS, CDR2 FQNEAQ. The CDR3 contains 14 residues. V lost 5 bases and J lost 1; bases outside the gene matches: 4. CDR3 sequence: CASSQTGVNYGYTF. The CDR3 DNA reads TGTGCCAGCAGCCAAACAGGGGTTAACTATGGCTACACCTTC.

The chain couples TRBV30 to TRBJ1-3, with 8 bases matching TRBD1. This CDR3 comprises 15 residues. J lost 2 bases, V lost 2 bases, and 5 bases had no gene match. Germline loops: CDR1 GTSNPN, CDR2 SVGIG (reference sequence). CDR3: CAWSTWTGPGNTIYF. As DNA, the CDR3 is TGTGCCTGGAGTACGTGGACAGGGCCTGGAAACACCATATATTTT.

The chain is built from TRBV9 and TRBJ2-3, with D perhaps matching TRBD2 (5 bases). There are 15 residues in the CDR3. Trimming removed 0 bases at V and 0 bases at J, with 8 bases between. Germline assignment: CDR1 SGDLS and CDR2 YYNGEE. As DNA, the CDR3 is TGTGCCAGCAGCGTAGACCTAGCAAGCACAGATACGCAGTATTTT. This gives the protein CASSVDLASTDTQYF.

The CDR3 nucleotides are TGTGCCAGCAGCCTGCGGGGGGGGGAGACGATAGAAAAACTGTTTTTT. Protein product: CASSLRGGETIEKLFF. The genes are TRBV5-4 and TRBJ1-4; possibly TRBD1 for D (5 bases). CDR1 and CDR2 from the germline V gene are SGHNT and YYREEE (reference sequence). The germline V and J ends were trimmed by 4 bases and 8 bases, with 21 bases remaining between them. The CDR3 consists of 16 residues.

This sequence joins TRBV19 and TRBJ2-1; 8 bases agree with TRBD1. The CDR3 totals 16 residues. Trimming cost V 7 bases and J 7 bases; bases outside gene matches: 15. Per the germline V gene, CDR1 is LNHDA and CDR2 is SQIVND (reference sequence). CDR3: CASTKRGQGAANEQFF. The CDR3 coding sequence is TGTGCCAGTACCAAAAGAGGTCAGGGGGCAGCAAATGAGCAGTTCTTC.

This CDR3 reads CASSSPPRGSGRAPYNEQFF. CDR3 nucleotide sequence: TGTGCCAGCAGTTCACCTCCTCGTGGTAGCGGGAGGGCGCCCTACAATGAGCAGTTCTTC. The chain joins TRBV28 to TRBJ2-1, with 11 bases aligning to TRBD2. This CDR3 is built from 20 residues. Germline assignment: CDR1 MDHEN and CDR2 SYDVKM. The J segment lost 2 bases and the V segment lost 4 bases, leaving 16 bases of the junction unmatched.

The chain uses TRBV6-2 or TRBV6-3 and TRBJ2-1; 8 bases are a match to TRBD1. This CDR3 is 15 amino acids long. The germline CDR1 and CDR2 sequences are MNHEY and SVGEGT. With V trimmed by 2 bases and J by 2 bases, 2 bases remained unmatched. The CDR3 protein is CASSYRTGPYNEQFF. The CDR3 DNA is TGTGCCAGCAGTTACCGGACAGGGCCCTACAATGAGCAGTTCTTC.

This sequence joins TRBV6-6 and TRBJ2-2; D ambiguous. Germline V CDR1 and CDR2: MNHNY, SVGAGI (reference sequence). The CDR3 sequence is 12 residues long. Trimming shortened V by 4 bases and J by 6 bases, and 6 bases separated the two germline ends. The CDR3 nucleotides read TGTGCCAGCAGTTCTAACTCCGGGGAGCTGTTTTTT. It yields the protein CASSSNSGELFF.

The rearrangement links TRBV30 to TRBJ2-3, with 8 nucleotides matching TRBD2. The CDR3 is 14 residues long. V was clipped by 4 bases and J by 6 bases; unmatched bases: 9. Germline loops: CDR1 GTSNPN, CDR2 SVGIG (reference sequence). CDR3: CAWTPSGWGDTQYF. DNA of the CDR3: TGTGCCTGGACTCCTAGCGGGTGGGGGGATACGCAGTATTTT.